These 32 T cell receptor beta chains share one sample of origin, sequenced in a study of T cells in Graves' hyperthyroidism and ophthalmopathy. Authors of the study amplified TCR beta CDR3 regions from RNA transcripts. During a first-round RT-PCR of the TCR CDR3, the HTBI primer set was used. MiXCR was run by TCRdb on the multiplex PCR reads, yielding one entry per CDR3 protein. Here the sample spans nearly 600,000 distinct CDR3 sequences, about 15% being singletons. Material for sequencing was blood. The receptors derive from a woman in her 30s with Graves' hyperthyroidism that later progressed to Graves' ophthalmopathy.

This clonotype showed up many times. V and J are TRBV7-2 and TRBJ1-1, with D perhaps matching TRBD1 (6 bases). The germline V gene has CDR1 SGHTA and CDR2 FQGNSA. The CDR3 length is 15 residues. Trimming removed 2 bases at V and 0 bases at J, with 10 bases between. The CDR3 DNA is TGTGCCAGCAGCTTAAGGCGGGGGCTGAACACTGAAGCTTTCTTT. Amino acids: CASSLRRGLNTEAFF.

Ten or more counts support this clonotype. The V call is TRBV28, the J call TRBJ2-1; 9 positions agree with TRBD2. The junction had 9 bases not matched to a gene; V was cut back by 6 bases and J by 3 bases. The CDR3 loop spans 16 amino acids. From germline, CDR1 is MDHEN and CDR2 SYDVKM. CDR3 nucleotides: TGTGCCAGCAGCCACGGACTAGCGACTGACTACAATGAGCAGTTCTTC. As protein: CASSHGLATDYNEQFF.

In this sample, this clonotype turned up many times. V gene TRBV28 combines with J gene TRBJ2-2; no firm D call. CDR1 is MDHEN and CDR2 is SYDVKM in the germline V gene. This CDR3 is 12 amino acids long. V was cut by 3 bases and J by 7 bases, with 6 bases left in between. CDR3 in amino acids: CASSFPSGELFF. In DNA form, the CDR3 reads TGTGCCAGCAGTTTTCCTAGCGGGGAGCTGTTTTTT.

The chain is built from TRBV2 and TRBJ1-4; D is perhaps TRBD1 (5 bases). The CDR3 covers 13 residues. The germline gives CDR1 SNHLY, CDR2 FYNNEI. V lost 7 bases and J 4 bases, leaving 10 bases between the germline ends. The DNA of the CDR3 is TGTGCCAGCACGAGACAGCTTAATGAAAAACTGTTTTTT. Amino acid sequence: CASTRQLNEKLFF.

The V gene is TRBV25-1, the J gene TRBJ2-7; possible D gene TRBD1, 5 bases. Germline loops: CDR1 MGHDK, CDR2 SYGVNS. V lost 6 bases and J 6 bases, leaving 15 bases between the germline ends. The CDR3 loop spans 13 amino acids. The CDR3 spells CASSISPGSEQYF. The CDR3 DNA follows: TGTGCCAGCAGCATCTCACCAGGGTCCGAGCAGTACTTC.

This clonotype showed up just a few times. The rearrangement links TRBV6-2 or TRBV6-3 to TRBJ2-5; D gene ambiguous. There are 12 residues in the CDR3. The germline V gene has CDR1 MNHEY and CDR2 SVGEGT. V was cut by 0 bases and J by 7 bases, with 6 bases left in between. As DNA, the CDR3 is TGTGCCAGCAGTTACTCCCCAGGGACCCAGTACTTC. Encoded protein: CASSYSPGTQYF.

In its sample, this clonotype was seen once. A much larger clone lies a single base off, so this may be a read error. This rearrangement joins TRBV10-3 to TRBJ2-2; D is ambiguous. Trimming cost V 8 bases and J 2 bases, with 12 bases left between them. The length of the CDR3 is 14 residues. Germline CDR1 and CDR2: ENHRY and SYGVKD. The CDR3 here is CAIQPGSNTGELFF. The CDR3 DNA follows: TGTGCCATCCAGCCTGGCAGTAACACCGGGGAGCTGTTTTTT.

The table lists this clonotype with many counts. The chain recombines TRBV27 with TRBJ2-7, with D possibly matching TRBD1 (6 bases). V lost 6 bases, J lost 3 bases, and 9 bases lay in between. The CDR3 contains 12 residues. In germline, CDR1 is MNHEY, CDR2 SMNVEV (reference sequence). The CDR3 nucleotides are TGTGCCAGCAGGGGGGCTAGCTACGAGCAGTACTTC. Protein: CASRGASYEQYF.

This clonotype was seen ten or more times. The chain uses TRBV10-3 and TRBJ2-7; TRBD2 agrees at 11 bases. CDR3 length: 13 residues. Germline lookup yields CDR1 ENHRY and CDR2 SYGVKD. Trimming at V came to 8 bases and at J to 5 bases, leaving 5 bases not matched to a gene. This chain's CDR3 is CAIGVAGGNEQYF. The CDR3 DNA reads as TGTGCCATCGGAGTAGCGGGAGGGAACGAGCAGTACTTC.

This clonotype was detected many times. The chain's CDR3 is CASSPQDLAGELFF. CDR3 DNA sequence: TGTGCCAGCTCACCACAGGACTTGGCCGGGGAGCTGTTTTTT. The V call is TRBV18, the J call TRBJ2-2; tentative D call: TRBD2 (5 bases). CDR3 length: 14 amino acids. Trimming took 1 base from V and 6 from J, leaving 9 bases between them. Germline-derived CDR1 and CDR2 are KGHSH and LQKENI.

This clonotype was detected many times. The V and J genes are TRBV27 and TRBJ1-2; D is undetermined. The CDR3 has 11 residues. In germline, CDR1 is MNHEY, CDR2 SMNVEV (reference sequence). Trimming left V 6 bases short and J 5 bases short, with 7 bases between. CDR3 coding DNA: TGTGCCAGCAGCAAAGGTTATGGCTACACCTTC. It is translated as CASSKGYGYTF.

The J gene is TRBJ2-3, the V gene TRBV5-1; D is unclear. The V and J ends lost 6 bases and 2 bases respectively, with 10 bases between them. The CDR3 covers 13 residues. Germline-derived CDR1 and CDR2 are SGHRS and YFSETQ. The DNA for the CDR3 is TGCGCCAGCAATGGGCTCAACACAGATACGCAGTATTTT. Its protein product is CASNGLNTDTQYF.

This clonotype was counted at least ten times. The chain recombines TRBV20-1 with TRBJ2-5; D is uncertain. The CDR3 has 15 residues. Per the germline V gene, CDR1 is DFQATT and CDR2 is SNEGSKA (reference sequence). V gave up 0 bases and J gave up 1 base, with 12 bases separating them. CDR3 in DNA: TGCAGTGCTAGAGAGATGATCCAGCCCCAAGAGACCCAGTACTTC. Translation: CSAREMIQPQETQYF.

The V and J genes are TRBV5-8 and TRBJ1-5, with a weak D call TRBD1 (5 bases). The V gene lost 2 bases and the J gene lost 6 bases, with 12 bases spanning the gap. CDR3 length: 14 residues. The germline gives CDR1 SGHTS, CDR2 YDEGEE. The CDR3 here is CASSFWDAGQPQHF. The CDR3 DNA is TGTGCCAGCAGCTTTTGGGACGCCGGTCAGCCCCAGCATTTT.

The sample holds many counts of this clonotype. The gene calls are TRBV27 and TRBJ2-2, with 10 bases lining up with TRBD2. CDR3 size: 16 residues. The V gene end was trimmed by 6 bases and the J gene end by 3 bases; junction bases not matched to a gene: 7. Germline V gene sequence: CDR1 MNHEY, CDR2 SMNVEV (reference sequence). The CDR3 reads CASSAASGRDTGELFF. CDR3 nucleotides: TGTGCCAGCAGCGCTGCTAGCGGGAGAGACACCGGGGAGCTGTTTTTT.

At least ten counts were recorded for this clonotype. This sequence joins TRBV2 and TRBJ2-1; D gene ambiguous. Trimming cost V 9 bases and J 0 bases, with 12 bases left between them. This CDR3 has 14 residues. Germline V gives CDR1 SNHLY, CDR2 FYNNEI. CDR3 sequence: CARDRVYSYNEQFF. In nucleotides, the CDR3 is TGTGCCAGAGACCGGGTTTACTCCTACAATGAGCAGTTCTTC.

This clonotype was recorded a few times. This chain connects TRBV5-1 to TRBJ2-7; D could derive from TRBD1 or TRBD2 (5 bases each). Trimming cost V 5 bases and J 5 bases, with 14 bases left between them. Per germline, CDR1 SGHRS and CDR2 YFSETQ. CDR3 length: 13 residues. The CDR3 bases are TGCGCCAGCAGGCCAAGTGGGGGAAACGAGCAGTACTTC. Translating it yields CASRPSGGNEQYF.

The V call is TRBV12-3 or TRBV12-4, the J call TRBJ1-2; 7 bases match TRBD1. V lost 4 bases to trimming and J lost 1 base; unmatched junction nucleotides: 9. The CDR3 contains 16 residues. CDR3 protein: CASSSRQGGLNYGYTF. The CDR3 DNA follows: TGTGCCAGCAGTTCCAGACAGGGAGGGCTTAACTATGGCTACACCTTC.

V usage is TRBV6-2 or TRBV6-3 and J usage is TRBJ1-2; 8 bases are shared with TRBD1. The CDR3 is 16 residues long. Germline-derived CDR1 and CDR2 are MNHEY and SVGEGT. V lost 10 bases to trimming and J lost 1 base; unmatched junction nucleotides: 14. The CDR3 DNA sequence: TGTGCCACCAACGACAGGGGCCGCCGTCTTAACTATGGCTACACCTTC. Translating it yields CATNDRGRRLNYGYTF.

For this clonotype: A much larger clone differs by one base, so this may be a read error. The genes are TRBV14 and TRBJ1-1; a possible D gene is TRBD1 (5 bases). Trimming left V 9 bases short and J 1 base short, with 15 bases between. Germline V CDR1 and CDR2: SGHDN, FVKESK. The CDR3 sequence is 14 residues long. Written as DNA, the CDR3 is TGTGCCAGGAGCGGGGGGGTGAGGAACACTGAAGCTTTCTTT. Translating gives CARSGGVRNTEAFF.

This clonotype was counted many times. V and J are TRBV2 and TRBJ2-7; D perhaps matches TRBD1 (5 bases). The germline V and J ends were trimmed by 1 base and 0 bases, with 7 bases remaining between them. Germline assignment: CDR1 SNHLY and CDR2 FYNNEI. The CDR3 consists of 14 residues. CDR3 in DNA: TGTGCCAGCAGTGAAGATACAGGCTCCTACGAGCAGTACTTC. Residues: CASSEDTGSYEQYF.

As DNA, the CDR3 is TGCGCCAGCAGCCACGCCCTAGGAGCGGGAGATTACAATGAGCAGTTCTTC. As protein: CASSHALGAGDYNEQFF. The rearrangement links TRBV4-3 to TRBJ2-1; 8 bases line up with TRBD2. Trimming at V came to 3 bases and at J to 4 bases, leaving 11 bases not matched to a gene. CDR1 is LGHNA, CDR2 YSLEER, per germline. This CDR3 contains 17 residues.

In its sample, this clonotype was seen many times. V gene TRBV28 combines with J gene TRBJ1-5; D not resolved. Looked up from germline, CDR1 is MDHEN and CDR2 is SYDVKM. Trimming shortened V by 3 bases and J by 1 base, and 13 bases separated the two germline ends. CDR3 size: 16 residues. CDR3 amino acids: CASSFGQWQSNQPQHF. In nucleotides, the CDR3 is TGTGCCAGCAGTTTCGGTCAATGGCAGAGCAATCAGCCCCAGCATTTT.

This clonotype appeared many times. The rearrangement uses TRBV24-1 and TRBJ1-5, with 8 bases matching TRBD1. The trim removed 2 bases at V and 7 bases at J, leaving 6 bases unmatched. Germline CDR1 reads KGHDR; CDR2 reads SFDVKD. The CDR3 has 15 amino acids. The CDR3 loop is CATSDSQGGRQPQHF. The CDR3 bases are TGTGCCACCAGTGATTCACAGGGGGGACGCCAGCCCCAGCATTTT.

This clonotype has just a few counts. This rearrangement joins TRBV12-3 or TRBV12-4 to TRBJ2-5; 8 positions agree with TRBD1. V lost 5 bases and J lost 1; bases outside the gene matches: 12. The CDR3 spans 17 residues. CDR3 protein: CASSRETDRGFQETQYF. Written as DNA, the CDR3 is TGTGCCAGCAGTCGTGAAACTGACAGGGGATTCCAAGAGACCCAGTACTTC.

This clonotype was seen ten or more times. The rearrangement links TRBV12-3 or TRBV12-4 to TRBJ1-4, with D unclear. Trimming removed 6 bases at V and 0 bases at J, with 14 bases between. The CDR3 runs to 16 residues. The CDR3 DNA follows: TGTGCCAGCAGCCCGACGAGGCGATCAACTAATGAAAAACTGTTTTTT. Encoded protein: CASSPTRRSTNEKLFF.

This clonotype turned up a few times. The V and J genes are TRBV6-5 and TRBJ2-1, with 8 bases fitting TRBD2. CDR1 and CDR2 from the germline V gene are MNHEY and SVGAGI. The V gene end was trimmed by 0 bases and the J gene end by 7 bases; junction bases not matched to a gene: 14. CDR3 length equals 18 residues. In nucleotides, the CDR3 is TGTGCCAGCAGTTACTCGCCCCCGGGACTAGTATATAAGAATGAGCAGTTCTTC. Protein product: CASSYSPPGLVYKNEQFF.

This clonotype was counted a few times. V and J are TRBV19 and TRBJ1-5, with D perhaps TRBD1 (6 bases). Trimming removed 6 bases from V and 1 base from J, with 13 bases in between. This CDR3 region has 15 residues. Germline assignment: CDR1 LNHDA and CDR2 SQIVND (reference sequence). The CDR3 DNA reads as TGTGCCAGTAGAAGACAGGACCGAAGCAATCAGCCCCAGCATTTT. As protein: CASRRQDRSNQPQHF.

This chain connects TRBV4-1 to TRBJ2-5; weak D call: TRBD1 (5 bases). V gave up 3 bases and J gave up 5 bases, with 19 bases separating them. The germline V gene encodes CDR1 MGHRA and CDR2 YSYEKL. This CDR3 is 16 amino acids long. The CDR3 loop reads CASSHGGAGFGETQYF. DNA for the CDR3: TGCGCCAGCAGCCATGGCGGAGCAGGGTTTGGGGAGACCCAGTACTTC.

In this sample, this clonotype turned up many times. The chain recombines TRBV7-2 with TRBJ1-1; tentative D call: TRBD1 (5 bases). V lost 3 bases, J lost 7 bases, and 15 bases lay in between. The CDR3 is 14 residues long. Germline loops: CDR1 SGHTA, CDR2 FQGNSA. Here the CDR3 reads CASSFGGVLGEAFF. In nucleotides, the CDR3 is TGTGCCAGCAGCTTCGGAGGGGTTTTGGGTGAAGCTTTCTTT.

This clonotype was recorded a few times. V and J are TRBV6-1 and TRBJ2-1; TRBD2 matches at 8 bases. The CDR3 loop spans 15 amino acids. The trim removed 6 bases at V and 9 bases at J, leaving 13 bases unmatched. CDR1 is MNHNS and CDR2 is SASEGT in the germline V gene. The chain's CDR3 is CASRRWTSRWSEQFF. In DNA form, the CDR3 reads TGTGCCAGCAGGCGTTGGACTAGCCGATGGAGTGAGCAGTTCTTC.

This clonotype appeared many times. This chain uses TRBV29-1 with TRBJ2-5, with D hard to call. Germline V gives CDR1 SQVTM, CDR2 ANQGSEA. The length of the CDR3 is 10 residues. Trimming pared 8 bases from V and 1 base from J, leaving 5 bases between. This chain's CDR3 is CSHGQETQYF. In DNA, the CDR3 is TGCAGCCACGGCCAAGAGACCCAGTACTTC.